This note documents a single T cell receptor beta chain sequence. V lost 6 bases, J lost 6 bases, and 23 bases lay in between. This CDR3 spans 16 amino acids. Germline CDR1 SQVTM, CDR2 ANQGSEA. This sample stems from a study of tumor and adjacent non-tumor tissue in lung cancer. Study in general: There were some 12 adenocarcinoma, 2 squamous cell carcinoma and 1 small cell lung cancer cases.

RNA was extracted from bulk tissue without any cell sorting. A modified ARM-PCR protocol with three rounds of nested PCR amplified TCRbeta. TCRdb used MiXCR to reprocess the multiplex PCR reads, holding one entry per CDR3 protein. Of about 200,000 distinct CDR3 sequences in the sample, 71% were seen once. Source material: lung tumor tissue. This chain joins TRBV29-1 and TRBJ2-2; the D gene is possibly TRBD2 (5 bases). The source is a man between 60 and 75 years old with non-small cell lung cancer. CDR3 region: CSVAARGRGKAGELFF. The CDR3 DNA is TGCAGCGTCGCCGCTCGTGGGAGAGGCAAGGCCGGGGAGCTGTTTTTT.